One sample yielded the 15 T cell receptor beta chains listed below, sequenced in a study of identical twins. TCRdb recomputed calls from the 5' RACE reads with MiXCR, one row per CDR3 protein. The top ten hold less than 2% of the sample, which has some 600,000 distinct CDR3 sequences, roughly 7.1% seen once. This sample was shared with a second study, whose subject was yellow fever vaccine responses in identical twins.

The sample consisted of PBMCs. These receptors were collected from a woman aged 18-35 years in good health.

This clonotype was recorded many times. The rearrangement uses TRBV4-1 and TRBJ1-2; 8 bases are a match to TRBD1. The CDR3 totals 13 residues. The V and J ends lost 3 bases and 8 bases, in that order; junction bases with no gene match: 5. CDR1 is MGHRA, CDR2 YSYEKL, per germline. CDR3 bases: TGCGCCAGCAGCCAGGACAGGGTTAGCGGCTACACCTTC. It codes for CASSQDRVSGYTF.

The rearrangement links TRBV2 to TRBJ2-7; D is undetermined. Germline CDR1 is SNHLY and CDR2 is FYNNEI. Trimming cost V 0 bases and J 6 bases, with 15 bases left between them. CDR3 length: 15 amino acids. CDR3 region: CASSEALAVAVEQYF. CDR3 sequence (DNA): TGTGCCAGCAGTGAAGCGCTCGCGGTTGCGGTCGAGCAGTACTTC.

The chain recombines TRBV20-1 with TRBJ1-2; D not certain. Germline CDR1 reads DFQATT; CDR2 reads SNEGSKA (reference sequence). Trimming took 3 bases from V and 2 from J, leaving 10 bases between them. The CDR3 runs 13 residues. This chain's CDR3 is CSASWQENYGYTF. Here the CDR3 DNA reads TGCAGTGCTAGTTGGCAGGAGAACTATGGCTACACCTTC.

Concerning this clonotype: A read error may produce the germline difference seen at one junction end. The chain couples TRBV20-1 to TRBJ2-3; D gene uncertain. The CDR3 runs to 14 residues. From germline, CDR1 is DFQATT and CDR2 SNEGSKA (reference sequence). This chain's CDR3 is CCARVGSSTDTQYF. The CDR3 nucleotides read TGCTGTGCTAGAGTCGGGTCTAGCACAGATACGCAGTATTTT.

The table lists this clonotype with a few counts. This chain links TRBV9 with TRBJ1-1; no reliable D call. Per the germline V gene, CDR1 is SGDLS and CDR2 is YYNGEE. The CDR3 is 13 residues long. Trimming shortened V by 2 bases and J by 0 bases, and 5 bases separated the two germline ends. CDR3 sequence: CASSVELNTEAFF. The DNA for the CDR3 is TGTGCCAGCAGCGTGGAACTGAACACTGAAGCTTTCTTT.

J is TRBJ2-7 and V is TRBV5-1; D might be TRBD1 or TRBD2, each matching 5 bases. The CDR3 contains 15 residues. Trimming removed 3 bases at V and 0 bases at J, with 13 bases between. Per germline, CDR1 SGHRS and CDR2 YFSETQ. This CDR3 is CASSSWWGNSYEQYF. Here the CDR3 DNA reads TGCGCCAGCAGCTCTTGGTGGGGGAACTCCTACGAGCAGTACTTC.

This clonotype was seen at least ten times. V is TRBV29-1 and J is TRBJ2-5; 8 bases map to TRBD1. The length of the CDR3 is 14 residues. CDR1 and CDR2 from the germline V gene are SQVTM and ANQGSEA. J lost 5 bases, V lost 0 bases, and 5 bases had no gene match. This chain's CDR3 is CSVEDRQGQETQYF. CDR3 nucleotides: TGCAGCGTTGAAGACAGACAGGGGCAGGAGACCCAGTACTTC.

The gene calls are TRBV29-1 and TRBJ2-7; 7 bases fit TRBD2. This CDR3 region has 15 residues. V shed 4 bases, J shed 2 bases, and the junction held 11 bases outside the gene matches. Germline CDR1 is SQVTM and CDR2 is ANQGSEA. Written as DNA, the CDR3 is TGCAGCGTTGCGGGGGGTGCAGGAGGGGCCTACGAGCAGTACTTC. The encoded protein is CSVAGGAGGAYEQYF.

This sequence joins TRBV5-1 and TRBJ2-7; D possibly matches TRBD1 or TRBD2 (6 bases each). The CDR3 has 15 residues. Germline CDR1 SGHRS, CDR2 YFSETQ. The germline V and J ends were trimmed by 4 bases and 2 bases, with 16 bases remaining between them. CDR3 DNA: TGCGCCAGCAGCGTGTTGGGGGGCCGGACCTACGAGCAGTACTTC. Its translation is CASSVLGGRTYEQYF.

This clonotype occurred a few times. The chain combines TRBV5-1 with TRBJ1-1; maybe TRBD1 (5 bases). The CDR3 runs to 15 residues. V was pared by 5 bases and J by 1 base, with 15 bases between. Looked up from germline, CDR1 is SGHRS and CDR2 is YFSETQ. CDR3 protein: CASRERDGPNTEAFF. CDR3 in DNA: TGCGCCAGCAGAGAACGGGACGGCCCGAACACTGAAGCTTTCTTT.

V gene TRBV28 combines with J gene TRBJ2-1, with 10 bases aligning to TRBD2. V shed 2 bases and J 7 bases; nucleotides not matched to a gene: 5. CDR1 and CDR2 from the germline V gene are MDHEN and SYDVKM. This CDR3 spans 15 amino acids. CDR3 sequence reads: CASSLTAGGKNEQFF. CDR3 DNA: TGTGCCAGCAGTTTAACAGCGGGAGGGAAGAATGAGCAGTTCTTC.

This clonotype came up many times. This chain connects TRBV11-2 to TRBJ1-1, with 7 nucleotides matching TRBD1. After removal of 0 bases from V and 0 bases from J, the junction contained 4 bases not matched to a gene. Germline V CDR1 and CDR2: SGHAT, FQNNGV. The CDR3 sequence is 16 residues long. As DNA, the CDR3 is TGTGCCAGCAGCTTAGAGGTAGGGACAGTGAACACTGAAGCTTTCTTT. It translates to CASSLEVGTVNTEAFF.

This clonotype turned up a few times. The chain has TRBV6-4 and TRBJ1-2, with D uncertain. V was pared by 10 bases and J by 8 bases, with 23 bases between. CDR1 is MRHNA and CDR2 is SNTAGT in the germline V gene. The CDR3 extends over 14 amino acids. CDR3: CATLEPGVRGGYTF. For the CDR3, the DNA is TGTGCCACCCTCGAACCGGGAGTGAGAGGCGGCTACACCTTC.

V is TRBV7-6 and J is TRBJ2-1, with D unresolved. V lost 1 base and J lost 4, with 14 bases in between. The CDR3 consists of 16 residues. Germline values: CDR1 SGHVS, CDR2 FNYEAQ. The CDR3 region is CASSLEGRTLYNEQFF. The CDR3 coding sequence is TGTGCCAGCAGCTTAGAGGGCAGAACACTTTACAATGAGCAGTTCTTC.

This clonotype was seen ten or more times. The chain joins TRBV20-1 to TRBJ2-5; D unclear. The CDR3 spans 10 residues. V was clipped by 1 base and J by 4 bases, with 1 base between them. Germline lookup yields CDR1 DFQATT and CDR2 SNEGSKA (reference sequence). The CDR3 bases are TGCAGTGCTAGAGGAGAGACCCAGTACTTC. Amino acids: CSARGETQYF.